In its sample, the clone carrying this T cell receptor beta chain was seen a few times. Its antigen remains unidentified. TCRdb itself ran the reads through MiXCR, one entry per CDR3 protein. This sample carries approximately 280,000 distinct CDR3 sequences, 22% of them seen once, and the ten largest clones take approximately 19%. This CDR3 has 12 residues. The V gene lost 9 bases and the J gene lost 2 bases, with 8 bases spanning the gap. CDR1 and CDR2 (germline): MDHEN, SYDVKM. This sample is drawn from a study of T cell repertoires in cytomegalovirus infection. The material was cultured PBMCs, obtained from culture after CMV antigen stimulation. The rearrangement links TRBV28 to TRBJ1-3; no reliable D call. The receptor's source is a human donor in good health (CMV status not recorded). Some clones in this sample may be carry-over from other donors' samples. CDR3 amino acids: CASLTPGNTIYF. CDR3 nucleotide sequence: TGTGCCAGTTTGACTCCTGGAAACACCATATATTTT. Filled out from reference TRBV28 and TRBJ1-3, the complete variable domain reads DVKVTQSSRYLVKRTGEKVFLECVQDMDHENMFWYRQDPGLGLRLIYFSYDVKMKEKGDIPEGYSVSREKKERFSLILESASTNQTSMYLCASLTPGNTIYFGEGSWLTVV.